Each of the 23 T cell receptor beta chains below was sequenced from the same sample in a study of cytomegalovirus exposure and HLA in healthy donors. PCR was performed using 60 Vbeta and 13 Jbeta primers. Sequenced by immunoSEQ multiplex PCR; TCRdb stores in-frame clones only, minus some. This table holds 100,000 to 150,000 clones, more than 75% found once. Sequencing used PBMCs. The source of these receptors is a man between 18 and 29 years old in good health and CMV-seronegative.

The V call is TRBV7-9, the J call TRBJ1-1, with TRBD1 identical over 10 bases. The CDR3 length is 14 residues. The V and J ends lost 5 bases and 5 bases, in that order; junction bases with no gene match: 5. Per germline, CDR1 SEHNR and CDR2 FQNEAQ (reference sequence). This chain's CDR3 is CASSPGQGETEAFF. DNA of the CDR3: TGTGCCAGCAGCCCCGGACAGGGGGAAACTGAAGCTTTCTTT. Full variable domain (remainder filled in from reference TRBV7-9 and TRBJ1-1): DTGVSQNPRHKITKRGQNVTFRCDPISEHNRLYWYRQTLGQGPEFLTYFQNEAQLEKSRLLSDRFSAERPKGSFSTLEIQRTEQGDSAMYLCASSPGQGETEAFFGQGTRLTVV.

J is TRBJ1-2 and V is TRBV5-1; no clear D. Germline V lookup: CDR1 SGHRS, CDR2 YFSETQ. Trimming pared 4 bases from V and 5 bases from J, leaving 15 bases between. The CDR3 contains 14 residues. CDR3 loop: CASSREEGRYGYTF. CDR3 sequence (DNA): TGCGCCAGCAGCAGGGAGGAGGGTAGATATGGCTACACCTTC.

The genes are TRBV6-1 and TRBJ2-3; 7 bases line up with TRBD2. Germline V gene lookup returns CDR1 MNHNS and CDR2 SASEGT. The CDR3 sequence is 14 residues long. V lost 10 bases, J lost 1 base, and 8 bases stayed unmatched. CDR3 loop: CATEERGGTDTQYF. The CDR3 bases are TGTGCCACCGAGGAGCGGGGAGGCACAGATACGCAGTATTTT.

The chain recombines TRBV7-9 with TRBJ2-5; 12 positions agree with TRBD2. Germline V lookup: CDR1 SEHNR, CDR2 FQNEAQ (reference sequence). This CDR3 has 16 amino acids. V dropped 5 bases and J dropped 3; count of bases not matched to a gene: 7. The chain's CDR3 is CASSDRTSGVEETQYF. As DNA, the CDR3 is TGTGCCAGCAGCGACAGGACTAGCGGGGTCGAAGAGACCCAGTACTTC.

As regards this clone: At one boundary the junction diverges from the germline segment, which might be a read error. V is TRBV29-1 and J is TRBJ1-3; the D is unclear. The CDR3 consists of 15 residues. Germline CDR1 reads SQVTM; CDR2 reads ANQGSEA. The CDR3 region has the DNA TGCAGCGTAGTAAGGGTCGGGGTCTCTGGAGACACCATATATTTT. Translated, it gives CSVVRVGVSGDTIYF.

In the case of this clone: Other nucleotide sequences in the sample specify the same CDR3. The J gene is TRBJ1-1, the V gene TRBV11-3, with 7 nucleotides matching TRBD1. CDR3 length: 14 residues. CDR1 and CDR2 from the germline V gene are SGHNT and YENEEA. J gave up 1 base and V 1 base, and 0 bases lay outside the gene matches. The CDR3 DNA is TGTGCCAGCAGCTTAGGACAGGGGAACACTGAAGCTTTCTTT. Its protein is CASSLGQGNTEAFF.

This clone was seen just once. The rearrangement uses TRBV4-2 and TRBJ2-1; TRBD2 aligns across 7 bases. The germline V gene encodes CDR1 LGHNA and CDR2 YNFKEQ. The CDR3 is made up of 16 amino acids. After removal of 3 bases from V and 8 bases from J, the junction contained 13 bases not matched to a gene. This chain's CDR3 is CASSHAAGEWEDEQFF. In DNA, the CDR3 is TGTGCCAGCAGCCATGCCGCGGGGGAATGGGAGGATGAGCAGTTCTTC.

V gene TRBV5-6 combines with J gene TRBJ2-5, with D perhaps TRBD2 (7 bases). The germline V and J ends were trimmed by 4 bases and 10 bases, with 17 bases remaining between them. The CDR3 extends over 13 amino acids. Germline-derived CDR1 and CDR2 are SGHDT and YYEEEE. Here the CDR3 reads CASSRYGGRDQYF. The CDR3 nucleotides are TGTGCCAGCAGCCGTTACGGGGGGCGGGACCAGTACTTC.

The chain employs TRBV6-1 and TRBJ1-2; the match to TRBD1 covers 10 bases. Per the germline V gene, CDR1 is MNHNS and CDR2 is SASEGT. Trimming took 6 bases from V and 6 from J; bases not matched to a gene: 7. The CDR3 runs 14 residues. CDR3 region: CASRPPGQGNGYTF. CDR3 nucleotide sequence: TGTGCCAGCAGACCGCCGGGACAGGGGAATGGCTACACCTTC.

This rearrangement joins TRBV29-1 to TRBJ1-1, with unresolved D. Trimming left V 4 bases short and J 0 bases short, with 9 bases between. Germline CDR1 reads SQVTM; CDR2 reads ANQGSEA. This CDR3 has 13 residues. Here the CDR3 DNA reads TGCAGCGTTGCAGGCGGGCTGAACACTGAAGCTTTCTTT. Amino acids: CSVAGGLNTEAFF. Full variable domain (outside the CDR3, taken from reference TRBV29-1 and TRBJ1-1): SAVISQKPSRDICQRGTSLTIQCQVDSQVTMMFWYRQQPGQSLTLIATANQGSEATYESGFVIDKFPISRPNLTFSTLTVSNMSPEDSSIYLCSVAGGLNTEAFFGQGTRLTVV.

In the case of this clone: The sample has other DNA sequences that encode this CDR3 too. The chain combines TRBV5-4 with TRBJ2-7, with 10 bases lining up with TRBD1. The CDR3 totals 15 residues. The germline gives CDR1 SGHNT, CDR2 YYREEE (reference sequence). V gave up 3 bases and J gave up 2 bases; unmatched junction bases: 5. The CDR3 region has the DNA TGTGCCAGCAGCTCGCCGGGACAGGGGACCTACGAGCAGTACTTC. This encodes CASSSPGQGTYEQYF.

The chain joins TRBV27 to TRBJ1-6, with no clear D. Trimming stripped 4 bases from V and 11 bases from J, with 9 bases between. Germline V lookup: CDR1 MNHEY, CDR2 SMNVEV (reference sequence). This CDR3 comprises 12 residues. The CDR3: CASSSPGTPLHF. The CDR3 DNA sequence: TGTGCCAGCAGTTCCCCCGGGACACCCCTCCACTTT.

This chain connects TRBV5-8 to TRBJ2-5; 9 bases fit TRBD1. After removal of 3 bases from V and 5 bases from J, the junction contained 8 bases not matched to a gene. From germline, CDR1 is SGHTS and CDR2 YDEGEE. The CDR3 length is 15 residues. CDR3 loop: CASSSTGGVWETQYF. DNA for the CDR3: TGTGCCAGCAGCTCCACAGGGGGCGTGTGGGAGACCCAGTACTTC.

V and J are TRBV19 and TRBJ2-1; 8 bases are a match to TRBD1. The CDR3 length is 17 residues. J was trimmed by 6 bases and V by 1 base; bases with no gene match: 11. Germline values: CDR1 LNHDA, CDR2 SQIVND (reference sequence). CDR3 nucleotide sequence: TGTGCCAGTAGTATAGGTCGCGGACAGGGAGGTGGCAATGAGCAGTTCTTC. This sequence encodes CASSIGRGQGGGNEQFF.

This clone was observed a single time. The chain combines TRBV15 with TRBJ1-1; maybe TRBD1 (5 bases). In germline, CDR1 is LNHNV, CDR2 YYDKDF (reference sequence). V dropped 7 bases and J dropped 0 bases, with 18 bases sitting between them. CDR3 length: 16 residues. In DNA form, the CDR3 reads TGTGCCACCACCCTAGGGGATTATCGTATGAACACTGAAGCTTTCTTT. Translation gives CATTLGDYRMNTEAFF.

This rearrangement joins TRBV7-3 to TRBJ2-1; 12 positions agree with TRBD2. With 2 bases clipped from V and 8 bases from J, the junction kept 7 bases outside the gene matches. Germline V lookup: CDR1 SGHTA, CDR2 FQGTGA. This CDR3 comprises 16 residues. In nucleotides, the CDR3 is TGTGCCAGCAGCTTAGGTCTAGCGGGGGGGCAGGATGAGCAGTTCTTC. This encodes CASSLGLAGGQDEQFF.

The chain has TRBV23-1 and TRBJ1-1; 7 bases line up with TRBD1. TRBV23-1 is flagged as an ORF with uncertain function. V shed 0 bases and J 1 base; nucleotides not matched to a gene: 20. CDR3 length: 21 residues. CDR3 coding DNA: TGCGCCAGCAGTCAATCGCATCCAAAAGTAACCGGGACAGCGAGGAACACTGAAGCTTTCTTT. It translates to CASSQSHPKVTGTARNTEAFF.

This clone was seen more than once but under ten times. In nucleotides, the CDR3 is TGTGCCAGCAGCTTGGCCGCGAGCGGGGGGGCCACAGATACGCAGTATTTT. It codes for CASSLAASGGATDTQYF. The rearrangement joins TRBV5-6 to TRBJ2-3; 10 bases are shared with TRBD2. The CDR3 consists of 17 residues. The V and J ends lost 0 bases and 2 bases, in that order; junction bases with no gene match: 6. Germline loops: CDR1 SGHDT, CDR2 YYEEEE.

The rearrangement joins TRBV6-6 to TRBJ2-7, with 7 bases matching TRBD1. Germline V gives CDR1 MNHNY, CDR2 SVGAGI (reference sequence). The V gene end was trimmed by 6 bases and the J gene end by 0 bases; junction bases not matched to a gene: 11. CDR3 length equals 16 residues. The CDR3 nucleotides are TGTGCCAGCAGCCACAAGGGACAGAGCAGCTCCTACGAGCAGTACTTC. As protein: CASSHKGQSSSYEQYF.

V is TRBV19 and J is TRBJ1-1; D is undetermined. Germline V gene lookup returns CDR1 LNHDA and CDR2 SQIVND (reference sequence). The length of the CDR3 is 12 residues. The V end lost 3 bases, the J end lost 4 bases, and 6 bases lay between the germline ends. The CDR3 bases are TGTGCCAGTAGTATTGAGGGCACTGAAGCTTTCTTT. The encoded protein is CASSIEGTEAFF.

This chain links TRBV4-1 with TRBJ2-5, with D possibly matching TRBD2 (5 bases). The assigned J gene may be wrong: the sequence end matches TRBJ2-7 better. CDR3 length: 16 residues. Per the germline V gene, CDR1 is MGHRA and CDR2 is YSYEKL. CDR3 amino acids: CASSQDQSGLGYEQYF. The DNA of the CDR3 is TGCGCCAGCAGCCAAGATCAGAGCGGTTTAGGCTACGAGCAGTACTTC.

This clone was detected once. At one boundary the junction diverges from the germline segment, which might be a read error. The sample carries other DNA sequences with the same CDR3. V gene TRBV6-5 combines with J gene TRBJ2-3; D might be TRBD1 (6 bases). CDR3 length: 16 amino acids. CDR1 MNHEY and CDR2 SVGAGI come from the germline V gene. The CDR3 here is CASSYQGKHHTDTQYF. The DNA for the CDR3 is TGTGCCAGTAGTTACCAGGGGAAACACCACACAGATACGCAGTATTTT.

Worth noting for this clone: At one of its ends the junction is not consistent with the germline gene, which may arise from a read error. Other DNA sequences in this specimen translate into the identical CDR3. This rearrangement joins TRBV28 to TRBJ1-5, with TRBD1 as a possible D gene (6 bases). Germline V gives CDR1 MDHEN, CDR2 SYDVKM. The CDR3 sequence is 17 residues long. The DNA of the CDR3 is TGCGCCAGCCAAAACAGGGAATTGAGCTATAGCAATCAGCCCCAGCATTTT. Encoded protein: CASQNRELSYSNQPQHF.